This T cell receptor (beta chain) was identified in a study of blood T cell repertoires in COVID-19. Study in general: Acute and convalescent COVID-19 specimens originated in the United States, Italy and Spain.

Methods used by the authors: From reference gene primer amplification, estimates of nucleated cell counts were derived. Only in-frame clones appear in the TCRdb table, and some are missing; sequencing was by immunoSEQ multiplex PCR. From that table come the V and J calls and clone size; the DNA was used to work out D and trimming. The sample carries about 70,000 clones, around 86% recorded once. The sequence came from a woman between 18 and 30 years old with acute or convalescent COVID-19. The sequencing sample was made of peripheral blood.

This CDR3 reads CASSLAYGSNEKLFF. In DNA form, the CDR3 reads TGTGCCAGCAGCTTGGCTTACGGGTCTAATGAAAAACTGTTTTTT. The chain uses TRBV5-5 and TRBJ1-4; the D is unclear. Trimming left V 0 bases short and J 3 bases short, with 9 bases between. The CDR3 spans 15 residues. The germline V gene has CDR1 SGHKS and CDR2 YYEKEE (reference sequence).